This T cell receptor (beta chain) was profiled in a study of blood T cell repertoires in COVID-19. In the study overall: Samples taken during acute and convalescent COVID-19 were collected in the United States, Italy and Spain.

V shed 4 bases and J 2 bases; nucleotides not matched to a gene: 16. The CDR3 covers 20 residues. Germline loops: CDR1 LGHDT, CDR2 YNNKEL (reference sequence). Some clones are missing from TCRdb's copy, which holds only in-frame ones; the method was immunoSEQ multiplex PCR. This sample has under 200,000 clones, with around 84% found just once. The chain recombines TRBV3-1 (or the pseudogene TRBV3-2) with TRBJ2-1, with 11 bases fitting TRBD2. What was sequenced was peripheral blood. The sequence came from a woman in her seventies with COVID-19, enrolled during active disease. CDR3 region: CASSLRALGLAGGTYNEQFF. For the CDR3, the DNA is TGTGCCAGCAGCCTAAGGGCGTTAGGGCTAGCGGGAGGAACCTACAATGAGCAGTTCTTC.